This TCR beta chain was sequenced for a study of shared clonotypes between healthy human individuals. Regarding the study as a whole: Incompleteness in sorted-subset sequencing, despite large depth, was shown by rarefaction. The study found about 4.6% of naive CD4 clonotypes shared across a few donors.

TCRdb's copy holds only in-frame clones and misses some; the assay was immunoSEQ multiplex PCR. This sample has about 1,900,000 clones, with about 95% found just once. Terminally differentiated effector memory CD45RA+ cells were excluded by CCR7 positive selection of CD45RO-negative cells. Germline loops: CDR1 LNHDA, CDR2 SQIVND (reference sequence). The CDR3 is made up of 14 amino acids. Trimming at V came to 2 bases and at J to 5 bases, leaving 5 bases not matched to a gene. This clone was recorded once. The antigen is not known. This same CDR3 is encoded by further DNA sequences in the sample. V and J are TRBV19 and TRBJ2-5; 7 bases are shared with TRBD1. This sequence was found in a man between 18 and 35 years old in good health. Material for sequencing was naive CD8+ T cells sorted from blood. CDR3 in amino acids: CASSIIGGGETQYF. The CDR3 DNA follows: TGTGCCAGTAGTATAATAGGGGGCGGGGAGACCCAGTACTTC.